Presented here are 22 T cell receptor beta chains from one specimen sequenced in a study of blood T cells in healthy people across ages. A second PCR, run for about 6 to 11 cycles, used a sample-barcoded 5' primer plus a J-beta primer mix. Each CDR3 protein gets one entry after TCRdb re-called the 5' RACE reads with MiXCR. The table lists more than 1.4 million distinct CDR3 sequences, around 39% of them singletons. Sequencing was done on a sample of blood. These receptor sequences come from a young woman in good health.

Comment on this clonotype: A much larger clone differs by one base, so this may be a read error. The chain joins TRBV3-1 to TRBJ2-3; a possible D gene is TRBD2 (6 bases). Germline V gene data show CDR1 as LGHDT and CDR2 as YNNKEL (reference sequence). The CDR3 sequence is 14 residues long. The ends were cut back, 8 bases at V and 5 bases at J, with 17 bases in the middle. CDR3 protein: CASVLGGGEDTQYF. In DNA, the CDR3 is TGTGCCAGCGTGTTGGGAGGCGGTGAAGATACGCAGTATTTT.

This clonotype was detected ten times or more. The chain links TRBV12-3 or TRBV12-4 to TRBJ2-3; either TRBD1 or TRBD2 may supply D (5 bases each). Trimming stripped 8 bases from V and 2 bases from J, with 17 bases between. The CDR3 loop spans 15 amino acids. In DNA form, the CDR3 reads TGTGCCAGCGGCCCCGGCTGGGGGTACACAGATACGCAGTATTTT. Protein: CASGPGWGYTDTQYF.

The rearrangement uses TRBV5-1 and TRBJ2-1, with 8 bases aligning to TRBD1. This CDR3 region has 17 residues. The junction had 15 bases not matched to a gene; V was cut back by 4 bases and J by 6 bases. Germline-derived CDR1 and CDR2 are SGHRS and YFSETQ. The CDR3 sequence: CASSVQGARGRGNEQFF. The CDR3 nucleotides are TGCGCCAGCAGCGTGCAGGGGGCAAGGGGAAGAGGCAATGAGCAGTTCTTC.

Points on this clonotype: A junction end diverges from the germline sequence, so it may reflect a read error. DNA for the CDR3: TGCACCAGCGGACCCCTCCGTACTGGGAACACTGAAGCTTTCTTT. Translating gives CTSGPLRTGNTEAFF. The genes are TRBV12-3 or TRBV12-4 and TRBJ1-1; D call uncertain. CDR3 size: 15 residues.

This clonotype has a handful of counts. The junction departs from the called germline gene at one end, perhaps through a read error. V usage is TRBV12-3 or TRBV12-4 and J usage is TRBJ2-7, with a tentative D call TRBD2 (6 bases). The CDR3 spans 13 residues. CDR3 DNA sequence: TGTGCCTGCAGTCCCCCGGGGGCCTACGAGCAGTACTTC. This sequence encodes CACSPPGAYEQYF.

This clonotype came up a few times. V gene TRBV12-3 or TRBV12-4 combines with J gene TRBJ2-3, with 8 bases lining up with TRBD2. The CDR3 extends over 15 amino acids. V gave up 6 bases and J gave up 4 bases; unmatched junction bases: 9. This CDR3 reads CASSTSGFRADTQYF. The CDR3 nucleotides are TGTGCCAGCAGCACTAGCGGTTTTAGAGCAGATACGCAGTATTTT.

The J gene is TRBJ2-2, the V gene TRBV7-8; the match to TRBD2 covers 16 bases. CDR3 length: 20 amino acids. Losses at the gene ends were 1 base for V and 4 bases for J; bases not matched to a gene: 9. Germline CDR1 SGHVS, CDR2 FQNEAQ. DNA of the CDR3: TGTGCCAGCAGCTTAGTACGGGGACTAGCGGGAGGGACCGCCACCGGGGAGCTGTTTTTT. It codes for CASSLVRGLAGGTATGELFF.

CDR3 protein: CASSLDTGGGTQYF. The CDR3, as DNA: TGCGCCAGCAGTTTAGATACAGGGGGAGGTACGCAGTATTTT. This chain links TRBV5-1 with TRBJ2-3; 8 bases are shared with TRBD1. The junction had 10 bases not matched to a gene; V was cut back by 5 bases and J by 8 bases. The CDR3 loop spans 14 amino acids. Germline CDR1 and CDR2: SGHRS and YFSETQ.

This clonotype was detected only a few times. The rearrangement joins TRBV7-9 to TRBJ2-7; TRBD1 matches 8 bases. Looked up from germline, CDR1 is SEHNR and CDR2 is FQNEAQ (reference sequence). The CDR3 is 16 amino acids. The V segment lost 5 bases and the J segment 0 bases; nucleotides outside the gene matches: 9. CDR3 bases: TGTGCCAGCAGCACGAATCGGGACAGGTACTCCTACGAGCAGTACTTC. It translates to CASSTNRDRYSYEQYF.

This clonotype came up a few times. The V call is TRBV6-2 or TRBV6-3, the J call TRBJ2-7, with 7 bases that match TRBD2. Germline V gene lookup returns CDR1 MNHEY and CDR2 SVGEGT. V lost 8 bases to trimming and J lost 0 bases; unmatched junction nucleotides: 7. This CDR3 has 14 amino acids. The CDR3 loop is CASGLAGYSYEQYF. The DNA for the CDR3 is TGTGCCAGCGGGTTAGCGGGCTACTCCTACGAGCAGTACTTC.

This clonotype was recorded a few times. The V gene is TRBV6-1, the J gene TRBJ2-1; perhaps TRBD1 as D (8 bases). Trimming removed 2 bases from V and 7 bases from J, with 15 bases in between. The CDR3 sequence is 15 residues long. CDR1 and CDR2 from the germline V gene are MNHNS and SASEGT. CDR3 sequence reads: CASSEWKQGGNEQFF. The CDR3 nucleotides read TGTGCCAGCAGTGAATGGAAACAGGGGGGGAATGAGCAGTTCTTC.

The V call is TRBV7-2, the J call TRBJ2-1; 7 bases are a match to TRBD2. The end of the DNA is better explained by TRBJ2-7, so the J call may be wrong. Germline CDR1 reads SGHTA; CDR2 reads FQGNSA. This CDR3 comprises 16 residues. DNA of the CDR3: TGTGCCAGCAGCTTCGGATCTAGCGGCTCCTACAATGAGCAGTACTTC. Protein: CASSFGSSGSYNEQYF.

A few counts support this clonotype. The chain recombines TRBV5-1 with TRBJ2-5; tentative D call: TRBD1 (5 bases). The J call may be faulty, since TRBJ2-7 better matches the DNA end. The germline V gene encodes CDR1 SGHRS and CDR2 YFSETQ. The CDR3 is 16 amino acids. The CDR3 nucleotides read TGCGCCAGCAGCTTGAGTAGTGCAGGGTCCTCCTACGAGCAGTACTTC. It codes for CASSLSSAGSSYEQYF.

In this sample, this clonotype turned up a few times. The rearrangement links TRBV12-3 or TRBV12-4 to TRBJ2-1, with TRBD2 identical over 7 bases. V lost 6 bases, J lost 10 bases, and 9 bases stayed unmatched. CDR3 length: 13 residues. As DNA, the CDR3 is TGTGCCAGCAGGGCTAGCGGCCTCCGAGAGCAGTTCTTC. The encoded protein is CASRASGLREQFF.

This clonotype has just a few counts. The chain is built from TRBV20-1 and TRBJ2-5; TRBD1 might be the D (5 bases). The closer fit of TRBJ2-7 to the DNA end suggests the J call may be wrong. Germline CDR1 DFQATT, CDR2 SNEGSKA (reference sequence). The CDR3 extends over 12 amino acids. CDR3 in amino acids: CSARDLGLEQYF. DNA of the CDR3: TGCAGTGCTAGAGATCTGGGGCTCGAGCAGTACTTC.

At least ten counts were recorded for this clonotype. V and J are TRBV29-1 and TRBJ2-4; D not resolved. The germline V gene has CDR1 SQVTM and CDR2 ANQGSEA. Between the trimmed V and J ends, which lost 4 bases and 5 bases, there was a span of 3 bases. The CDR3 is 10 amino acids. The CDR3 protein is CSVAENIQYF. The CDR3 bases are TGCAGCGTTGCCGAAAACATTCAGTACTTC.

This chain connects TRBV12-3 or TRBV12-4 to TRBJ2-1; 8 bases map to TRBD2. The CDR3 is 15 amino acids. Germline trimming cut 1 base from V and 6 bases from J; bases unmatched to any gene: 5. Written as DNA, the CDR3 is TGTGCCAGCAGTTTAGAGGGACTAGATCTCAATGAGCAGTTCTTC. It specifies CASSLEGLDLNEQFF.

This clonotype was counted only a few times. The V gene is TRBV15, the J gene TRBJ1-2; tentative D call: TRBD1 (5 bases). The CDR3 covers 16 residues. V lost 2 bases and J lost 0, with 13 bases in between. Germline V gene data show CDR1 as LNHNV and CDR2 as YYDKDF (reference sequence). CDR3 sequence (DNA): TGTGCCACCAGCAGACCGCCGGGGCCCACTAACTATGGCTACACCTTC. It yields the protein CATSRPPGPTNYGYTF. The whole variable domain, filled in from reference TRBV15 and TRBJ1-2, reads DAMVIQNPRYQVTQFGKPVTLSCSQTLNHNVMYWYQQKSSQAPKLLFHYYDKDFNNEADTPDNFQSRRPNTSFCFLDIRSPGLGDTAMYLCATSRPPGPTNYGYTFGSGTRLTVV.

The V gene is TRBV27, the J gene TRBJ2-7, with D maybe TRBD1 (6 bases). The CDR3 totals 14 residues. The germline V gene encodes CDR1 MNHEY and CDR2 SMNVEV (reference sequence). V was cut by 3 bases and J by 1 base, with 10 bases left in between. CDR3 coding DNA: TGTGCCAGCAGTTTTCGACAGGCTTCCTACGAGCAGTACTTC. It is translated as CASSFRQASYEQYF.

The rearrangement links TRBV29-1 to TRBJ2-7; the D call may be TRBD1 or TRBD2 (5 bases each). V lost 8 bases and J 6 bases, leaving 17 bases between the germline ends. This CDR3 spans 12 amino acids. Germline values: CDR1 SQVTM, CDR2 ANQGSEA. This CDR3 is CSSRGGRGEQYF. As DNA, the CDR3 is TGCAGCTCCCGTGGGGGTAGGGGCGAGCAGTACTTC.

The rearrangement joins TRBV27 to TRBJ2-3; no clear D. Trimming stripped 3 bases from V and 2 bases from J, with 18 bases between. Germline values: CDR1 MNHEY, CDR2 SMNVEV (reference sequence). The CDR3 spans 17 residues. CDR3 nucleotides: TGTGCCAGCAGTTTCTCCTCGTCTAGTTCCTTCACAGATACGCAGTATTTT. It is translated as CASSFSSSSSFTDTQYF.

This chain connects TRBV12-3 or TRBV12-4 to TRBJ1-6; 8 nucleotides match TRBD1. The CDR3 has 14 amino acids. Trimming removed 6 bases from V and 7 bases from J; junction bases left unmatched: 5. CDR3 protein: CASRRRTGNSPLHF. The CDR3 nucleotides read TGTGCCAGCAGGCGTCGGACAGGGAATTCACCCCTCCACTTT.